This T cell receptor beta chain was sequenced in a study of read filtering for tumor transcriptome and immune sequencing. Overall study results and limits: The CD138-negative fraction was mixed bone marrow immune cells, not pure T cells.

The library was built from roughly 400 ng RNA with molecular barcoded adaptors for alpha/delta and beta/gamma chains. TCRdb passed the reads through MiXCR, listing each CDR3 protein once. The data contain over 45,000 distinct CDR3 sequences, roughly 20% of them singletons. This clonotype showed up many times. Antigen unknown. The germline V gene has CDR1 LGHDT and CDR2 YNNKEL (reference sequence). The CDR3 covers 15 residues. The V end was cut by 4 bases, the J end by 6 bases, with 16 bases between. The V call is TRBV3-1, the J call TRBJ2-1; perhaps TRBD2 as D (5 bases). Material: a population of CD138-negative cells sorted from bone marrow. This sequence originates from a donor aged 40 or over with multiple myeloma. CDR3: CASSPDWGSINEQFF. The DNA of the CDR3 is TGTGCCAGCAGCCCGGACTGGGGAAGCATCAATGAGCAGTTCTTC.